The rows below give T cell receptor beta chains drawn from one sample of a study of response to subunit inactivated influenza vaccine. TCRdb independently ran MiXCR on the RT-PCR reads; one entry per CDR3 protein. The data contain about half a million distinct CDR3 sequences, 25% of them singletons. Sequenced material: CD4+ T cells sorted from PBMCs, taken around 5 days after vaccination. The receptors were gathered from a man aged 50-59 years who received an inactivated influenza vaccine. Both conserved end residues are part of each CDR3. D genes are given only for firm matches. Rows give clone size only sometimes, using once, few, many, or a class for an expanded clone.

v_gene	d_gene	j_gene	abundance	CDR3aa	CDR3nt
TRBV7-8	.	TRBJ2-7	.	CASSLEPGGEQYF	TGTGCCAGCAGCTTAGAGCCCGGGGGCGAGCAGTACTTC
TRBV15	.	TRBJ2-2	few	CATSRDLAGVGELFF	TGTGCCACCAGCAGAGATCTTGCAGGGGTCGGGGAGCTGTTTTTT
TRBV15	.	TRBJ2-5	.	CATSHGAKGGETQYF	TGTGCCACCAGCCACGGGGCCAAAGGGGGAGAGACCCAGTACTTC
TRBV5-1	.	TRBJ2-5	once	CASSLDNPGESQYF	TGCGCCAGCAGCTTGGACAACCCGGGAGAGTCCCAGTACTTC
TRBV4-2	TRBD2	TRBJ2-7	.	CASSQARELEQYF	TGTGCCAGCAGCCAGGCGCGGGAGCTCGAGCAGTACTTC
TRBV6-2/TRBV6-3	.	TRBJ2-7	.	CASSYFGDEQYF	TGTGCCAGCAGTTACTTTGGGGACGAGCAGTACTTC
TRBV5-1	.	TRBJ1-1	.	CASSLSDTEAFF	TGCGCCAGCAGCTTGTCGGACACTGAAGCTTTCTTT
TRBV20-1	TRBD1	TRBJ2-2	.	CSAKQRTGFGNTGELFF	TGCAGTGCTAAGCAGAGGACAGGGTTTGGCAACACCGGGGAGCTGTTTTTT
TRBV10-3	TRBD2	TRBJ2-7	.	CAISSGLANSYEQYF	TGTGCCATCAGTTCGGGACTAGCGAATAGCTACGAGCAGTACTTC
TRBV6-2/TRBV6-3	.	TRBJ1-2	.	CASRPSGHIVGGYTF	TGTGCCAGCAGGCCATCGGGACACATAGTCGGTGGCTACACCTTC
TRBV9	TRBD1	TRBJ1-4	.	CASSTPQGAKGEKLFF	TGTGCCAGCAGCACACCCCAGGGGGCAAAAGGTGAAAAACTGTTTTTT
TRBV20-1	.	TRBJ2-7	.	CSAMPQAYEQYF	TGCAGTGCTATGCCGCAGGCCTACGAGCAGTACTTC
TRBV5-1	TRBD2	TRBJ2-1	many	CASSSGTSGSVSQFF	TGCGCCAGCAGCTCCGGGACTAGCGGGAGTGTTAGTCAGTTCTTC
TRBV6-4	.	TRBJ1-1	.	CASSTYGLKNTEAFF	TGTGCCAGCAGTACCTACGGGCTTAAGAACACTGAAGCTTTCTTT
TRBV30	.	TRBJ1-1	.	CAWSDKGEETEAFF	TGTGCCTGGAGTGATAAGGGAGAGGAGACTGAAGCTTTCTTT
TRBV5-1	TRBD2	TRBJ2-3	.	CASSPRTSGGASTDTQYF	TGCGCCAGCAGCCCAAGGACTAGCGGGGGGGCGAGCACAGATACGCAGTATTTT
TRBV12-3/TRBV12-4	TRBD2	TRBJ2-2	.	CASSANSGGNTGELFF	TGTGCCAGCAGTGCGAATAGCGGGGGGAACACCGGGGAGCTGTTTTTT
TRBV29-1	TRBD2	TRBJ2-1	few	CSVNGASGNNEQFF	TGCAGCGTTAATGGGGCTAGCGGTAACAATGAGCAGTTCTTC
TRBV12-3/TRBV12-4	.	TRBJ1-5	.	CASRLSTGISSNQPQHF	TGTGCCAGCAGATTATCAACAGGGATTTCTAGCAATCAGCCCCAGCATTTT
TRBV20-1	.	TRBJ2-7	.	CSASLVGTKGFHEQYF	TGCAGTGCTAGTCTGGTTGGGACAAAGGGTTTCCACGAGCAGTACTTC
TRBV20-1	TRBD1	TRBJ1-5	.	CSALGQGVFSNQPQHF	TGCAGTGCCCTGGGACAGGGGGTTTTCAGCAATCAGCCCCAGCATTTT
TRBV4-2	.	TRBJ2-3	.	CASVDDTDTQYF	TGTGCCAGCGTCGATGACACAGATACGCAGTATTTT
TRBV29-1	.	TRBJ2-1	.	CSVLRRTNNEQFF	TGCAGCGTTCTCAGGCGAACTAACAATGAGCAGTTCTTC
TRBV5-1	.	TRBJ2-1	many	CASSREVAQTYNEQFF	TGCGCCAGCAGCCGTGAGGTAGCCCAGACCTACAATGAGCAGTTCTTC
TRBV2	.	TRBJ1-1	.	CASSMGNTEAFF	TGTGCCAGCAGTATGGGGAACACTGAAGCTTTCTTT